This passage covers 26 T cell receptor beta chains from one sample sequenced in a study of blood T cell repertoires in COVID-19. The assay was immunoSEQ multiplex PCR, and TCRdb's table has in-frame clones only and misses some. The sample gives approximately 350,000 clones, 80% to 90% of which show up once; more than 0.95% is in the top ten. The sequencing input was peripheral blood. All receptors derive from a man aged 35-49 years with acute or convalescent COVID-19.

On this clone itself: Other DNA sequences in the sample encode the same CDR3. J is TRBJ2-7 and V is TRBV27; D is perhaps TRBD1 (5 bases). V lost 4 bases and J 1 base, leaving 8 bases between the germline ends. Per germline, CDR1 MNHEY and CDR2 SMNVEV (reference sequence). This CDR3 comprises 13 residues. CDR3 DNA: TGTGCCAGCAGTTGGGGCAGTTCCTACGAGCAGTACTTC. It yields the protein CASSWGSSYEQYF.

The rearrangement uses TRBV18 and TRBJ2-1, with 12 bases that match TRBD2. CDR3 length: 17 residues. V was pared by 4 bases and J by 5 bases, with 9 bases of the junction left unmatched. The germline gives CDR1 KGHSH, CDR2 LQKENI. CDR3 bases: TGTGCCAGCTCACGATTGCTAGCGGGGGGGCTTAACAATGAGCAGTTCTTC. Its translation is CASSRLLAGGLNNEQFF.

The V and J genes are TRBV4-3 and TRBJ1-2; 7 positions agree with TRBD1. Germline V gene sequence: CDR1 LGHNA, CDR2 YSLEER. V lost 4 bases and J lost 6; bases outside the gene matches: 11. This CDR3 is built from 15 residues. The CDR3 DNA reads as TGCGCCAGCAGCCCGCAGATAGGGGGCAGGAATGGCTACACCTTC. Translating gives CASSPQIGGRNGYTF.

This chain connects TRBV4-1 to TRBJ1-1; a possible D gene is TRBD1 (6 bases). This CDR3 region has 14 residues. With 2 bases removed from V and 1 base from J, the gap between germline ends came to 8 bases. In germline, CDR1 is MGHRA, CDR2 YSYEKL. CDR3 nucleotides: TGCGCCAGCAGCCAAACAGGGAGGAACACTGAAGCTTTCTTT. The encoded protein is CASSQTGRNTEAFF.

The chain combines TRBV3-1 (or the pseudogene TRBV3-2) with TRBJ1-4; D not certain. V gave up 3 bases and J gave up 5 bases, with 10 bases separating them. From germline, CDR1 is LGHDT and CDR2 YNNKEL (reference sequence). The CDR3 runs to 14 residues. CDR3 nucleotide sequence: TGTGCCAGCAGCCAGGGAGCGGTAAATGAAAAACTGTTTTTT. Its protein is CASSQGAVNEKLFF.

The chain is built from TRBV7-9 and TRBJ1-3; D is unclear. Germline CDR1 reads SEHNR; CDR2 reads FQNEAQ (reference sequence). With 0 bases removed from V and 0 bases from J, the gap between germline ends came to 9 bases. The CDR3 runs 16 residues. The CDR3 DNA sequence: TGTGCCAGCAGCTTAGCGAGGATGTACTCTGGAAACACCATATATTTT. It translates to CASSLARMYSGNTIYF.

The gene calls are TRBV7-2 and TRBJ1-3; D remains unclear. The V and J ends lost 5 bases and 0 bases respectively, with 5 bases between them. There are 13 residues in the CDR3. The germline CDR1 and CDR2 sequences are SGHTA and FQGNSA. CDR3 in amino acids: CASSTNSGNTIYF. CDR3 sequence (DNA): TGTGCCAGCAGCACTAACTCTGGAAACACCATATATTTT.

CDR3 bases: TGCAGCGTTCTGGGGGGAGTTTCAAGTAGCACAGATACGCAGTATTTT. This translates into CSVLGGVSSSTDTQYF. The J gene is TRBJ2-3, the V gene TRBV29-1; a weak D match, TRBD2 (6 bases). V was trimmed by 5 bases and J by 0 bases, leaving 18 bases between them. The CDR3 sequence is 16 residues long. Per the germline V gene, CDR1 is SQVTM and CDR2 is ANQGSEA.

V usage is TRBV19 and J usage is TRBJ1-1, with 7 bases identical to TRBD1. The V and J ends lost 0 bases and 0 bases, in that order; junction bases with no gene match: 4. This CDR3 spans 16 amino acids. Per the germline V gene, CDR1 is LNHDA and CDR2 is SQIVND (reference sequence). The CDR3 region has the DNA TGTGCCAGTAGTATAGAACAGGGGCTTATGAACACTGAAGCTTTCTTT. Its translation is CASSIEQGLMNTEAFF. Looking up the rest from reference TRBV19 and TRBJ1-1 gives the full variable domain: DGGITQSPKYLFRKEGQNVTLSCEQNLNHDAMYWYRQDPGQGLRLIYYSQIVNDFQKGDIAEGYSVSREKKESFPLTVTSAQKNPTAFYLCASSIEQGLMNTEAFFGQGTRLTVV.

The genes are TRBV7-3 and TRBJ2-3; D might be TRBD2 (5 bases). The germline V gene has CDR1 SGHTA and CDR2 FQGTGA. The V gene lost 5 bases and the J gene lost 6 bases, with 18 bases spanning the gap. The length of the CDR3 is 15 residues. CDR3: CASSPQPGSSDTQYF. CDR3 coding DNA: TGTGCCAGCAGCCCCCAGCCGGGATCAAGCGATACGCAGTATTTT.

The V call is TRBV7-6, the J call TRBJ2-3; TRBD2 aligns across 9 bases. The germline gives CDR1 SGHVS, CDR2 FNYEAQ. Losses at the gene ends were 5 bases for V and 7 bases for J; bases not matched to a gene: 13. The CDR3 sequence is 16 residues long. For the CDR3, the DNA is TGTGCCAGCAGCCCCCGGAGGCTAGCGGGGATGAATACGCAGTATTTT. It codes for CASSPRRLAGMNTQYF.

The V call is TRBV5-1, the J call TRBJ1-6; 8 bases map to TRBD1. The V gene's germline CDR1 is SGHRS and CDR2 YFSETQ. The CDR3 extends over 16 amino acids. V shed 4 bases and J 2 bases; nucleotides not matched to a gene: 5. CDR3: CASSPRDRTYNSPLHF. Here the CDR3 DNA reads TGCGCCAGCAGCCCGCGGGACAGGACCTATAATTCACCCCTCCACTTT.

This rearrangement joins TRBV6-2 or TRBV6-3 to TRBJ1-2; possible D gene TRBD1, 6 bases. The CDR3 consists of 14 residues. V was shortened by 5 bases and J by 3 bases, with 13 bases between the two germline ends. The germline V gene has CDR1 MNHEY and CDR2 SVGEGT. The CDR3 sequence: CASSPQDSYYGYTF. The CDR3 nucleotides are TGTGCCAGCAGTCCCCAGGACAGCTACTATGGCTACACCTTC.

The V call is TRBV4-1, the J call TRBJ1-2, with D perhaps TRBD1 (5 bases). Germline V gives CDR1 MGHRA, CDR2 YSYEKL. This CDR3 is built from 13 residues. With 4 bases removed from V and 0 bases from J, the gap between germline ends came to 6 bases. For the CDR3, the DNA is TGCGCCAGCAGCCCAGGGACTAACTATGGCTACACCTTC. Translating gives CASSPGTNYGYTF.

This chain joins TRBV5-4 and TRBJ2-1; 8 bases map to TRBD2. V dropped 0 bases and J dropped 7; count of bases not matched to a gene: 12. Germline assignment: CDR1 SGHNT and CDR2 YYREEE (reference sequence). CDR3 length: 17 residues. The CDR3 region is CASSLEVAGGAQNEQFF. The DNA of the CDR3 is TGTGCCAGCAGCTTGGAAGTGGCCGGGGGGGCCCAAAATGAGCAGTTCTTC.

The CDR3 sequence is CAISGQDSNYGYTF. CDR3 nucleotides: TGTGCCATCTCGGGACAGGACTCTAACTATGGCTACACCTTC. The J gene is TRBJ1-2, the V gene TRBV10-3; 8 bases fit TRBD1. The CDR3 spans 14 residues. The junction had 5 bases not matched to a gene; V was cut back by 8 bases and J by 0 bases. The germline gives CDR1 ENHRY, CDR2 SYGVKD.

The chain recombines TRBV28 with TRBJ2-3; the match to TRBD2 covers 14 bases. CDR1 is MDHEN and CDR2 is SYDVKM in the germline V gene. This CDR3 spans 17 amino acids. V gave up 7 bases and J gave up 5 bases; unmatched junction bases: 11. CDR3 DNA: TGTGCCAGCATTAACACGGGACTAGCGGGAGTGATAGATACGCAGTATTTT. It is translated as CASINTGLAGVIDTQYF.

The chain has TRBV19 and TRBJ2-1, with 11 bases lining up with TRBD2. The CDR3 contains 14 residues. Losses at the gene ends were 10 bases for V and 8 bases for J; bases not matched to a gene: 10. The germline CDR1 and CDR2 sequences are LNHDA and SQIVND (reference sequence). Here the CDR3 reads CATQTSGIGYEQFF. CDR3 in DNA: TGTGCCACCCAGACTAGCGGGATAGGGTATGAGCAGTTCTTC.

This clone appeared once. The chain links TRBV28 to TRBJ2-1; maybe TRBD1 (6 bases). CDR1 is MDHEN, CDR2 SYDVKM, per germline. This CDR3 spans 14 amino acids. Trimming left V 9 bases short and J 5 bases short, with 17 bases between. The CDR3: CASRSQGLNNEQFF. CDR3 nucleotides: TGTGCCAGTCGTTCACAGGGCCTAAACAATGAGCAGTTCTTC.

The V and J genes are TRBV4-3 and TRBJ1-2; no clear D gene. The length of the CDR3 is 16 residues. The germline V and J ends were trimmed by 1 base and 0 bases, with 12 bases remaining between them. Germline-derived CDR1 and CDR2 are LGHNA and YSLEER. The CDR3 protein is CASSQVREGPNYGYTF. In DNA, the CDR3 is TGCGCCAGCAGCCAAGTTCGGGAAGGGCCTAACTATGGCTACACCTTC.

The chain combines TRBV29-1 with TRBJ1-2; D not certain. The CDR3 consists of 11 residues. Trimming took 3 bases from V and 8 from J, leaving 10 bases between them. The germline V gene has CDR1 SQVTM and CDR2 ANQGSEA. CDR3 DNA sequence: TGCAGCGTTGATACTCTGAGAGGCTACACCTTC. As protein: CSVDTLRGYTF.

The chain has TRBV19 and TRBJ1-1, with D perhaps TRBD1 (6 bases). The CDR3 consists of 14 residues. CDR1 and CDR2 (germline): LNHDA, SQIVND (reference sequence). V dropped 6 bases and J dropped 8 bases, with 19 bases sitting between them. The CDR3 region is CASRNLPDSIEAFF. DNA of the CDR3: TGTGCCAGTAGAAACCTTCCGGACAGTATAGAAGCTTTCTTT.

V usage is TRBV9 and J usage is TRBJ1-4, with a weak D call TRBD1 (5 bases). The CDR3 covers 16 residues. In germline, CDR1 is SGDLS, CDR2 YYNGEE. V lost 0 bases and J 3 bases, leaving 12 bases between the germline ends. This CDR3 reads CASSVGWGWSNEKLFF. DNA of the CDR3: TGTGCCAGCAGCGTAGGATGGGGCTGGTCTAATGAAAAACTGTTTTTT.

The V gene is TRBV7-3, the J gene TRBJ1-4; 9 nucleotides agree with TRBD1. V was clipped by 5 bases and J by 8 bases; unmatched bases: 12. The CDR3 consists of 16 residues. Germline-derived CDR1 and CDR2 are SGHTA and FQGTGA. The CDR3 coding sequence is TGTGCCAGCAGCCCCCCGGGACAGGGAGCAGGGGAAAAACTGTTTTTT. It codes for CASSPPGQGAGEKLFF.

The chain joins TRBV6-6 to TRBJ1-2; 8 bases match TRBD1. The CDR3 is made up of 13 amino acids. V lost 6 bases, J lost 4 bases, and 4 bases stayed unmatched. Germline V gives CDR1 MNHNY, CDR2 SVGAGI (reference sequence). The chain's CDR3 is CASSQDRVYGYTF. The CDR3 DNA follows: TGTGCCAGCAGCCAGGACAGGGTCTATGGCTACACCTTC.

The V call is TRBV19, the J call TRBJ2-1; 9 bases agree with TRBD2. CDR3 length equals 14 residues. The germline CDR1 and CDR2 sequences are LNHDA and SQIVND (reference sequence). Losses at the gene ends were 4 bases for V and 8 bases for J; bases not matched to a gene: 6. The DNA of the CDR3 is TGTGCCAGTAGTAAAGGGACTAGCATTTATGAGCAGTTCTTC. Protein sequence: CASSKGTSIYEQFF. Using reference TRBV19 and TRBJ2-1 for the parts outside the CDR3, the full variable domain is DGGITQSPKYLFRKEGQNVTLSCEQNLNHDAMYWYRQDPGQGLRLIYYSQIVNDFQKGDIAEGYSVSREKKESFPLTVTSAQKNPTAFYLCASSKGTSIYEQFFGPGTRLTVL.